These 15 T cell receptor beta chains originate from one sample sequenced in a study of OX40 agonist ivuxolimab in advanced cancers. Produced via immunoSEQ multiplex PCR; TCRdb's table is partial and in-frame only. Among under 85,000 clones listed, over 90% were seen once. The sample was CD4+ or CD8+ T cells sorted from blood, taken in a trial of the OX40 agonist ivuxolimab. These receptors originate from an adult with an advanced solid tumor such as melanoma, head and neck, liver or kidney cancer.

This chain uses TRBV28 with TRBJ2-7, with D unresolved. This CDR3 has 12 amino acids. The germline V and J ends were trimmed by 6 bases and 3 bases, with 9 bases remaining between them. Germline V gene lookup returns CDR1 MDHEN and CDR2 SYDVKM. The CDR3 DNA follows: TGTGCCAGCAGCCAGCAGCACTACGAGCAGTACTTC. The encoded protein is CASSQQHYEQYF.

The chain carries TRBV19 and TRBJ1-5; maybe TRBD1 (5 bases). There are 14 residues in the CDR3. Germline V CDR1 and CDR2: LNHDA, SQIVND (reference sequence). V gave up 3 bases and J gave up 5 bases, with 11 bases separating them. CDR3 bases: TGTGCCAGTAGTATGCAGGCGACAGATCAGCCCCAGCATTTT. This sequence encodes CASSMQATDQPQHF.

V and J are TRBV7-8 and TRBJ1-5; maybe TRBD1 (5 bases). This CDR3 region has 13 residues. The V gene lost 5 bases and the J gene lost 6 bases, with 11 bases spanning the gap. Germline CDR1 is SGHVS and CDR2 is FQNEAQ. CDR3 amino acids: CASSEQASQPQHF. As DNA, the CDR3 is TGTGCCAGCAGCGAACAGGCGTCTCAGCCCCAGCATTTT. Full variable domain (missing parts from reference TRBV7-8 and TRBJ1-5): GAGVSQSPRYKVAKRGQDVALRCDPISGHVSLFWYQQALGQGPEFLTYFQNEAQLDKSGLPSDRFFAERPEGSVSTLKIQRTQQEDSAVYLCASSEQASQPQHFGDGTRLSIL.

In DNA, the CDR3 is TGTGCCAGCAGTCCAGGGACTAGCGGATACAATGAGCAGTTCTTC. It yields the protein CASSPGTSGYNEQFF. The chain joins TRBV25-1 to TRBJ2-1; TRBD2 agrees at 11 bases. Per germline, CDR1 MGHDK and CDR2 SYGVNS. This CDR3 region has 15 residues. V gave up 5 bases and J gave up 4 bases; unmatched junction bases: 4.

The J gene is TRBJ2-3, the V gene TRBV2; a weak D match, TRBD2 (6 bases). Per the germline V gene, CDR1 is SNHLY and CDR2 is FYNNEI. The CDR3 spans 15 residues. V gave up 3 bases and J gave up 3 bases, with 13 bases separating them. Here the CDR3 reads CASSDSGVGTDTQYF. CDR3 bases: TGTGCCAGCAGTGACTCGGGAGTGGGGACAGATACGCAGTATTTT.

This clone has only one observation. The chain is built from TRBV6-6 and TRBJ2-5, with TRBD1 matching 7 bases. CDR1 and CDR2 (germline): MNHNY, SVGAGI (reference sequence). The length of the CDR3 is 12 residues. The junction had 1 base not matched to a gene; V was cut back by 5 bases and J by 4 bases. The DNA of the CDR3 is TGTGCCAGCAGTAGGACAGGAGAGACCCAGTACTTC. It encodes CASSRTGETQYF.

The table lists this clone with a count of one. Compared with germline, one end of the junction differs, possibly owing to a read error. V gene TRBV5-1 combines with J gene TRBJ2-7, with a weak D call TRBD2 (6 bases). The germline CDR1 and CDR2 sequences are SGHRS and YFSETQ. The CDR3 consists of 16 residues. The CDR3 bases are TGCGCCAGCAGCTTGGGAGCCGGGAGCCCGTCCTACGAGCGGTACTTC. This codes for CASSLGAGSPSYERYF.

This chain connects TRBV7-2 to TRBJ2-1, with D possibly being TRBD1 (6 bases). CDR1 and CDR2 from the germline V gene are SGHTA and FQGNSA. Trimming took off 4 bases at V and 12 bases at J, with 19 bases between the two ends. The CDR3 contains 14 residues. In DNA form, the CDR3 reads TGTGCCAGCAGCTACCCGGGGACAAATTGGGCGCAGTTCTTC. Protein product: CASSYPGTNWAQFF.

In this sample, this clone turned up once. The V gene is TRBV10-3, the J gene TRBJ2-1; TRBD2 agrees at 16 bases. The CDR3 consists of 17 residues. With V trimmed by 5 bases and J by 4 bases, 5 bases remained unmatched. Germline CDR1 reads ENHRY; CDR2 reads SYGVKD. CDR3 sequence reads: CAISNPGLAGGYNEQFF. The CDR3 DNA follows: TGTGCCATCAGTAACCCGGGACTAGCGGGAGGGTACAATGAGCAGTTCTTC.

The CDR3 loop is CASSLPLAGVSTDTQYF. Written as DNA, the CDR3 is TGTGCCAGCAGCCTGCCGCTAGCGGGAGTCAGCACAGATACGCAGTATTTT. This chain uses TRBV4-2 with TRBJ2-3, with 10 bases that match TRBD2. V lost 4 bases to trimming and J lost 0 bases; unmatched junction nucleotides: 7. The V gene's germline CDR1 is LGHNA and CDR2 YNFKEQ. This CDR3 is built from 17 residues.

This rearrangement joins TRBV4-2 to TRBJ2-5, with D perhaps being TRBD1 or TRBD2 (5 bases each). Germline V gene lookup returns CDR1 LGHNA and CDR2 YNFKEQ. The V end lost 5 bases, the J end lost 4 bases, and 17 bases lay between the germline ends. This CDR3 spans 15 amino acids. CDR3 DNA sequence: TGTGCCAGCAGCTTGGTCGTTGAGGGGCTAGAGACCCAGTACTTC. Protein sequence: CASSLVVEGLETQYF.

The V call is TRBV9, the J call TRBJ2-3, with TRBD2 matching 9 bases. With V trimmed by 4 bases and J by 3 bases, 6 bases remained unmatched. The CDR3 spans 15 residues. Germline assignment: CDR1 SGDLS and CDR2 YYNGEE. The DNA of the CDR3 is TGTGCCAGCAGCCGTAGCGGGAGCGGAACAGATACGCAGTATTTT. Amino acids: CASSRSGSGTDTQYF.

The V and J genes are TRBV29-1 and TRBJ2-7, with D possibly TRBD1 on 6 matching bases. The CDR3 is 12 amino acids. CDR1 is SQVTM and CDR2 is ANQGSEA in the germline V gene. V lost 4 bases, J lost 0 bases, and 7 bases lay in between. Here the CDR3 DNA reads TGCAGCGTTGGGACAGTCTCCTACGAGCAGTACTTC. Its protein is CSVGTVSYEQYF.

This chain connects TRBV7-3 to TRBJ2-5; the D gene is possibly TRBD2 (5 bases). Germline loops: CDR1 SGHTA, CDR2 FQGTGA. The CDR3 has 13 amino acids. Trimming removed 5 bases at V and 2 bases at J, with 9 bases between. CDR3 coding DNA: TGTGCCAGCAGCCGTACGGGGCAAGAGACCCAGTACTTC. It is translated as CASSRTGQETQYF.

This chain links TRBV19 with TRBJ2-6, with 7 bases matching TRBD1. CDR1 is LNHDA and CDR2 is SQIVND in the germline V gene (reference sequence). Trimming cost V 5 bases and J 4 bases; bases outside gene matches: 11. There are 17 residues in the CDR3. The DNA of the CDR3 is TGTGCCAGTAGTCCCCCACAACAGGGGAGAGGGGCCAACGTCCTGACTTTC. Encoded protein: CASSPPQQGRGANVLTF.